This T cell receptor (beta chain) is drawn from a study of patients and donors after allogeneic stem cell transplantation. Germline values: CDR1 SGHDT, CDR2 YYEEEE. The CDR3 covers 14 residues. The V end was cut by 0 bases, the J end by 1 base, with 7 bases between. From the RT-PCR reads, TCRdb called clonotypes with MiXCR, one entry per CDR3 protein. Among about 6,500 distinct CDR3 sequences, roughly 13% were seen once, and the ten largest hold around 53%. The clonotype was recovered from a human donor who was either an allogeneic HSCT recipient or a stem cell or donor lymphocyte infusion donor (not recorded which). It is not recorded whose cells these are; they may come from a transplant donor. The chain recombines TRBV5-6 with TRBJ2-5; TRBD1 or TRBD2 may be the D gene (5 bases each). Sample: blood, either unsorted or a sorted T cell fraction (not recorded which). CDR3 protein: CASSLAGAQETQYF. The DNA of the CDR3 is TGTGCCAGCAGCTTGGCCGGGGCCCAAGAGACCCAGTACTTC.